Listed below are T cell receptor beta chains from one sample, sequenced in a study of T cell responses to AZD1222 COVID-19 vaccine. TCRdb's copy holds only in-frame clones and misses some; the assay was immunoSEQ multiplex PCR. The data contain roughly 65,000 clones, more than 70% of them singletons. Source: peripheral blood, taken on day 0 of AZD1222 vaccination. Every receptor here comes from an adult in good health. Each CDR3 is given without its conserved first and last residue. Each record gives: V gene, D gene, J gene, CDR3 protein. A D gene is named only where the DNA matches it firmly.

v_call: TRBV7-2
d_call: .
j_call: TRBJ1-5
cdr3_aa: ASSLGRTGQPQH

v_call: TRBV4-1
d_call: TRBD2
j_call: TRBJ2-7
cdr3_aa: ASSHALAGIDEQY

v_call: TRBV6-2/TRBV6-3
d_call: TRBD2
j_call: TRBJ2-1
cdr3_aa: ASSYSTLGGFKDEQF

v_call: TRBV21-1
d_call: .
j_call: TRBJ1-2
cdr3_aa: ASSKLWENRGIHGYT

v_call: TRBV3-1/TRBV3-2
d_call: TRBD1
j_call: TRBJ1-2
cdr3_aa: ASSQVRTGSGYT

v_call: TRBV23-1
d_call: TRBD1
j_call: TRBJ1-5
cdr3_aa: ASSQSGTGVSNQPQH

v_call: TRBV28
d_call: .
j_call: TRBJ1-6
cdr3_aa: ASRPQVNNSPLH

v_call: TRBV24-1
d_call: TRBD2
j_call: TRBJ2-2
cdr3_aa: ATRGGRANTGELF

v_call: TRBV15
d_call: .
j_call: TRBJ1-6
cdr3_aa: ATSRDYSGRANSPLH

v_call: TRBV28
d_call: .
j_call: TRBJ2-3
cdr3_aa: ASSFRGSTDTQY

v_call: TRBV2
d_call: .
j_call: TRBJ1-1
cdr3_aa: ASSGGYTEAF

v_call: TRBV6-5
d_call: .
j_call: TRBJ1-1
cdr3_aa: ASSYSGRRNTEAF

v_call: TRBV6-2/TRBV6-3
d_call: TRBD1
j_call: TRBJ1-6
cdr3_aa: ASSLSPGQGASPLH

v_call: TRBV12-3/TRBV12-4
d_call: .
j_call: TRBJ2-1
cdr3_aa: ASKGVYNEQF

v_call: TRBV20-1
d_call: TRBD2
j_call: TRBJ2-7
cdr3_aa: SASPLAGGYEQY

v_call: TRBV27
d_call: .
j_call: TRBJ2-1
cdr3_aa: ASAHFSYNEQF

v_call: TRBV5-8
d_call: .
j_call: TRBJ2-7
cdr3_aa: ASSFFGLKGYEQY

v_call: TRBV7-2
d_call: TRBD2
j_call: TRBJ2-5
cdr3_aa: ASSLVAGGSRETQY

v_call: TRBV11-2
d_call: .
j_call: TRBJ1-2
cdr3_aa: ASSLGTLEYT

v_call: TRBV7-7
d_call: .
j_call: TRBJ2-1
cdr3_aa: ASSLAGPGRHNEQF

v_call: TRBV4-2
d_call: .
j_call: TRBJ2-3
cdr3_aa: ASSSGKALSDTQY

v_call: TRBV28
d_call: .
j_call: TRBJ2-1
cdr3_aa: ASSFREMWGRNDEQF

v_call: TRBV19
d_call: TRBD2
j_call: TRBJ2-1
cdr3_aa: ASSMASGRDAWNEQF

v_call: TRBV7-9
d_call: TRBD1
j_call: TRBJ1-5
cdr3_aa: ASSPPGQGGNQPQH

v_call: TRBV28
d_call: .
j_call: TRBJ1-5
cdr3_aa: ASNRGNQPQH

v_call: TRBV3-1/TRBV3-2
d_call: .
j_call: TRBJ2-2
cdr3_aa: ASSLTSVRRRTGELF

v_call: TRBV10-3
d_call: TRBD2
j_call: TRBJ2-2
cdr3_aa: AISENGGANTGELF

v_call: TRBV6-5
d_call: .
j_call: TRBJ2-7
cdr3_aa: ASRPSGASYEQY

v_call: TRBV6-1
d_call: TRBD2
j_call: TRBJ2-1
cdr3_aa: ASSEAGGTYNEQF

v_call: TRBV9
d_call: .
j_call: TRBJ2-7
cdr3_aa: ASSVQGTTYEQY

v_call: TRBV7-8
d_call: TRBD1
j_call: TRBJ1-2
cdr3_aa: ASSSITWTGASNYGYT

v_call: TRBV19
d_call: .
j_call: TRBJ1-5
cdr3_aa: ASTKTGPNQPQH

v_call: TRBV18
d_call: TRBD2
j_call: TRBJ2-5
cdr3_aa: ASSPNRGSGKETQY

v_call: TRBV28
d_call: .
j_call: TRBJ2-3
cdr3_aa: ASTPPGLLTDTQY

v_call: TRBV30
d_call: .
j_call: TRBJ1-1
cdr3_aa: AWRTGPNTEAF

v_call: TRBV9
d_call: .
j_call: TRBJ2-3
cdr3_aa: ASSGLVRTDTQY

v_call: TRBV4-1
d_call: .
j_call: TRBJ2-3
cdr3_aa: ASSQGGVTDTQY

v_call: TRBV6-7
d_call: .
j_call: TRBJ1-3
cdr3_aa: ASSMGSGNTIY

v_call: TRBV5-1
d_call: .
j_call: TRBJ2-3
cdr3_aa: ASTPRGSPVTDTQY

v_call: TRBV10-3
d_call: .
j_call: TRBJ1-2
cdr3_aa: AISDSLRVEYGYT